A selection of T cell receptor beta chains follows, all from one sample in a study of Ad26.COV2.S vaccination and SARS-CoV-2 variants. Clones were sequenced by immunoSEQ multiplex PCR, and TCRdb holds only the in-frame ones, with some missing. The repertoire includes about 390,000 clones, approximately 90% of them detected once, and approximately 1.6% sits in the top ten. This material consisted of peripheral blood, taken in a trial of Ad26.COV2.S vaccine versus placebo. All receptors derive from a person between 18 and 65 years old who received the Ad26.COV2.S COVID-19 vaccine or a placebo. The CDR3 runs from the conserved cysteine through the conserved F or W. A D gene is named only where the DNA matches it firmly. Clone size is given for some rows only: seen once, a few or many times, or a class if the clone is expanded.

TRBV28	NA	TRBJ2-3	NA	CASSFIQTGTDTQYF	TGTGCCAGCAGTTTTATACAGACCGGCACAGATACGCAGTATTTT
TRBV2	NA	TRBJ2-1	NA	CASSLEGGSYNEQFF	TGTGCCAGCAGTCTAGAAGGGGGATCCTACAATGAGCAGTTCTTC
TRBV5-1	NA	TRBJ2-5	NA	CASSPADSQETQYF	TGCGCCAGCAGCCCAGCGGACTCGCAAGAGACCCAGTACTTC
TRBV6-5	NA	TRBJ2-5	TRBD1	CATLLDRVRETQYF	TGTGCCACCCTCCTAGACAGGGTGAGGGAGACCCAGTACTTC
TRBV6-4	NA	TRBJ1-4	NA	CASSDSRPRDKGQEKLFF	TGTGCCAGCAGTGACTCTCGGCCCCGGGACAAGGGACAAGAAAAACTGTTTTTT
TRBV18	NA	TRBJ2-2	NA	CASPMSWGSGELFF	TGTGCCAGCCCGATGTCTTGGGGCTCCGGGGAGCTGTTTTTT
TRBV2	few	TRBJ1-5	NA	CAWGKESNQPQHF	TGTGCCTGGGGGAAAGAGAGCAATCAGCCCCAGCATTTT
TRBV6-5	NA	TRBJ1-1	NA	CASRSGWNTEAFF	TGTGCCAGCAGGTCGGGCTGGAACACTGAAGCTTTCTTT
TRBV7-9	NA	TRBJ1-2	NA	CASSPVISYGYTF	TGTGCCAGCAGCCCAGTGATATCTTATGGCTACACCTTC
TRBV7-9	NA	TRBJ1-1	NA	CASSFFGGAGTEAFF	TGTGCCAGCAGCTTTTTCGGGGGCGCCGGGACTGAAGCTTTCTTT
TRBV19	NA	TRBJ1-2	NA	CASSTYLDRLNFNYGYTF	TGTGCCAGTAGTACGTACCTGGACAGACTCAACTTCAACTATGGCTACACCTTC
TRBV4-3	few	TRBJ2-7	NA	CASSPTQGYEQYF	TGCGCCAGCAGCCCGACGCAGGGTTACGAGCAGTACTTC
TRBV19	NA	TRBJ2-7	NA	CASSIDGGNYEQYF	TGTGCCAGTAGTATAGACGGGGGAAACTACGAGCAGTACTTC
TRBV28	once	TRBJ2-1	NA	CASSPRVQTRNNEQFF	TGTGCCAGCAGCCCCCGGGTACAAACGAGGAACAATGAGCAGTTCTTC
TRBV5-8	NA	TRBJ1-1	NA	CASSLFRGTEAFF	TGTGCCAGCAGCTTGTTTAGGGGTACTGAAGCTTTCTTT
TRBV7-2	NA	TRBJ1-1	NA	CASSLGANTEAFF	TGTGCCAGCAGCTTAGGTGCGAACACTGAAGCTTTCTTT
TRBV6-2/TRBV6-3	NA	TRBJ2-2	TRBD1	CASSSRGIYTGELFF	TGTGCCAGCAGTTCCAGGGGGATCTACACCGGGGAGCTGTTTTTT
TRBV5-1	NA	TRBJ1-3	NA	CASSLGEVSGNTIYF	TGCGCCAGCAGCTTGGGGGAGGTCTCGGGAAACACCATATATTTT
TRBV30	NA	TRBJ2-3	NA	CAWSAITALDTDTQYF	TGTGCCTGGAGTGCGATAACAGCTTTGGACACAGATACGCAGTATTTT
TRBV29-1	NA	TRBJ2-3	NA	CSVEGTVGSTSTDTQYF	TGCAGCGTTGAAGGGACAGTTGGAAGCACTAGCACAGATACGCAGTATTTT
TRBV2	NA	TRBJ2-7	NA	CASMTALRAYEQYF	TGTGCCAGCATGACGGCCCTTCGAGCCTACGAGCAGTACTTC
TRBV29-1	NA	TRBJ1-1	NA	CSVDRGGGAEAFF	TGCAGCGTTGACCGGGGTGGAGGGGCTGAAGCTTTCTTT
TRBV3-1/TRBV3-2	NA	TRBJ2-5	NA	CAARVWDSRRETQYF	TGTGCCGCAAGGGTCTGGGACTCACGACGGGAGACCCAGTACTTC
TRBV6-2/TRBV6-3	NA	TRBJ1-6	NA	CASSYQPWADLHF	TGTGCCAGCAGTTACCAACCCTGGGCGGACCTCCACTTT
TRBV12-3/TRBV12-4	NA	TRBJ1-2	NA	CASSYGRLRGYTF	TGTGCCAGCAGTTACGGACGGCTGAGGGGCTACACCTTC
TRBV18	NA	TRBJ1-1	TRBD1	CASSLDGTVNTEAFF	TGTGCCAGCTCACTTGACGGGACAGTGAACACTGAAGCTTTCTTT
TRBV13	NA	TRBJ1-1	NA	CASSFGQTVEAFF	TGTGCCAGCAGCTTCGGACAGACGGTTGAAGCTTTCTTT
TRBV14	NA	TRBJ1-6	NA	CASSRHFSYNSPLHF	TGTGCCAGCAGCAGACATTTTTCCTATAATTCACCCCTCCACTTT
TRBV5-6	NA	TRBJ2-7	NA	CASSLGRRSSYEQYF	TGTGCCAGCAGCTTGGGCCGGAGAAGCTCCTACGAGCAGTACTTC
TRBV18	once	TRBJ2-7	TRBD1	CASSPGRDRAYEQYF	TGTGCCAGCTCACCAGGGAGGGACAGGGCGTACGAGCAGTACTTC
TRBV7-8	once	TRBJ1-5	NA	CASSLEAQGNQPQHF	TGTGCCAGCAGCTTAGAGGCACAGGGAAATCAGCCCCAGCATTTT
TRBV27	NA	TRBJ2-7	NA	CASSLSGSVDEQYF	TGTGCCAGCAGTTTATCGGGTTCCGTAGACGAGCAGTACTTC
TRBV5-6	NA	TRBJ2-7	TRBD1	CASSFGDRADEQYF	TGTGCCAGCAGCTTTGGAGACAGGGCTGACGAGCAGTACTTC